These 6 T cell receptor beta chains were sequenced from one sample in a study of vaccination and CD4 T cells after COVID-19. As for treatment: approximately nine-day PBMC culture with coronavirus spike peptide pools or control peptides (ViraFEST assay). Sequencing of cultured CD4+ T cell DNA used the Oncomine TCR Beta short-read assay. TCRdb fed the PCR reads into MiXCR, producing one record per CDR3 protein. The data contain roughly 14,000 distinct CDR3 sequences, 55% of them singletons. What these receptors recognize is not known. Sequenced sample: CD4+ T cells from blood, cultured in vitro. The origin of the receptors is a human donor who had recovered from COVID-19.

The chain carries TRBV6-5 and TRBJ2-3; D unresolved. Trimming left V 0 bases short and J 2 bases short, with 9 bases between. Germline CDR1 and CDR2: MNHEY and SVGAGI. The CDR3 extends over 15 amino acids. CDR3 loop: CASSYSLSITDTQYF. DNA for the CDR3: TGTGCCAGCAGTTACTCACTCTCAATCACAGATACGCAGTATTTT.

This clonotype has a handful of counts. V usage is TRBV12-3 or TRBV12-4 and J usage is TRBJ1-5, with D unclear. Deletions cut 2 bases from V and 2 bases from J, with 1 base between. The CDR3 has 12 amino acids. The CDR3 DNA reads TGTGCCAGCAGTTTACGCAATCAGCCCCAGCATTTT. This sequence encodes CASSLRNQPQHF.

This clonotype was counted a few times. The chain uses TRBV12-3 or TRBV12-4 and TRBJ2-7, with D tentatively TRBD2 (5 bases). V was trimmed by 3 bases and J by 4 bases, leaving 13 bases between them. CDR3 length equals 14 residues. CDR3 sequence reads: CASSFGGAAYEQYF. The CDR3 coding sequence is TGTGCCAGCAGTTTCGGAGGAGCCGCGTACGAGCAGTACTTC.

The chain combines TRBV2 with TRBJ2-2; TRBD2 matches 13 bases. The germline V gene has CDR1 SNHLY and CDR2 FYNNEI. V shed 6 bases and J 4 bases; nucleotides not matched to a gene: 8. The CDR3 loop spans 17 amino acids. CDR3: CASSPGTSGTSTGELFF. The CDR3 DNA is TGTGCCAGCAGCCCCGGGACTAGCGGGACTAGCACCGGGGAGCTGTTTTTT.

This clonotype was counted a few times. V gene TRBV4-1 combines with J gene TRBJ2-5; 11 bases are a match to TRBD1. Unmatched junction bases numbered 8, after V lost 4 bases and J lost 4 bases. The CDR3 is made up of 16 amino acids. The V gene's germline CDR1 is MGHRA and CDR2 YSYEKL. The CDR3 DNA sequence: TGCGCCAGCAGCCGAGGGGACAGGGGGTCAGGAGAGACCCAGTACTTC. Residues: CASSRGDRGSGETQYF.

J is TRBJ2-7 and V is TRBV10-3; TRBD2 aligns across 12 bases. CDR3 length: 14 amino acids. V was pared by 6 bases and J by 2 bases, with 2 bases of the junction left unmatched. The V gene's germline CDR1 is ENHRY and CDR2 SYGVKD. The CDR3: CAISRLAGAYEQYF. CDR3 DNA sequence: TGTGCCATCAGCAGACTAGCGGGAGCCTACGAGCAGTACTTC.